Following are 8 T cell receptor beta chains from one sample sequenced in a study of shared clonotypes between healthy human individuals. Data came from immunoSEQ multiplex PCR; TCRdb stores just in-frame clones and leaves some out. The sample carries under 1,100,000 clones, approximately 68% recorded once. The sample comprised memory CD4+ T cells sorted from blood. As for subset: CD45RA-negative fraction. The receptors stem from a man aged 18-30 years in good health.

This clone has ten or more counts. This chain links TRBV7-9 with TRBJ1-2; the D gene is possibly TRBD1 (5 bases). Germline V gives CDR1 SEHNR, CDR2 FQNEAQ (reference sequence). V lost 0 bases and J 8 bases, leaving 19 bases between the germline ends. This CDR3 spans 16 amino acids. Here the CDR3 reads CASSLAFQQAHGGYTF. In DNA form, the CDR3 reads TGTGCCAGCAGCTTAGCGTTTCAACAGGCTCATGGGGGCTACACCTTC.

The chain links TRBV6-1 to TRBJ1-1, with 9 bases fitting TRBD1. CDR1 is MNHNS, CDR2 SASEGT, per germline. The CDR3 extends over 15 amino acids. J was trimmed by 1 base and V by 5 bases; bases with no gene match: 5. CDR3 loop: CASSLTGGSNTEAFF. The CDR3, as DNA: TGTGCCAGCAGTTTGACAGGGGGTTCGAACACTGAAGCTTTCTTT.

The CDR3 DNA reads TGTGCCAGCAGCCAGCCCCCCGGAGGAAACACCGGGGAGCTGTTTTTT. Residues: CASSQPPGGNTGELFF. The chain employs TRBV4-2 and TRBJ2-2; D possibly corresponds to TRBD2 (5 bases). V lost 3 bases and J 2 bases, leaving 13 bases between the germline ends. This CDR3 is 16 amino acids long. Germline V lookup: CDR1 LGHNA, CDR2 YNFKEQ.

In this sample, this clone turned up a few times. This chain joins TRBV7-2 and TRBJ1-5; unclear D gene. Germline V gene sequence: CDR1 SGHTA, CDR2 FQGNSA. V dropped 5 bases and J dropped 3 bases, with 8 bases sitting between them. The CDR3 covers 13 residues. The CDR3 loop reads CASSLAVNQPQHF. The CDR3 nucleotides read TGTGCCAGCAGCCTGGCCGTCAATCAGCCCCAGCATTTT.

The chain combines TRBV27 with TRBJ2-2; D is unresolved. The germline gives CDR1 MNHEY, CDR2 SMNVEV (reference sequence). Between the trimmed V and J ends, which lost 5 bases and 2 bases, there was a span of 12 bases. The CDR3 contains 15 residues. CDR3 nucleotides: TGTGCCAGCAGTGCCGGGTCCAAAAACACCGGGGAGCTGTTTTTT. Translated: CASSAGSKNTGELFF.

This clone has more than one count but fewer than ten. V and J are TRBV15 and TRBJ2-2; TRBD2 might be the D (5 bases). Germline CDR1 reads LNHNV; CDR2 reads YYDKDF (reference sequence). Trimming removed 0 bases from V and 5 bases from J, with 10 bases in between. This CDR3 has 15 residues. The CDR3 region has the DNA TGTGCCACCAGCAGAGACGAGGGTGAGACCGGGGAGCTGTTTTTT. It codes for CATSRDEGETGELFF.

The chain links TRBV5-1 to TRBJ1-4; D gene ambiguous. V gave up 5 bases and J gave up 5 bases, with 10 bases separating them. Germline V lookup: CDR1 SGHRS, CDR2 YFSETQ. This CDR3 is 13 amino acids long. The DNA of the CDR3 is TGCGCCAGCAGTTCGGGCCCGAATGAAAAACTGTTTTTT. This sequence encodes CASSSGPNEKLFF.

This clone was recorded once. V is TRBV7-9 and J is TRBJ1-2, with 8 bases fitting TRBD1. Trimming removed 5 bases from V and 5 bases from J; junction bases left unmatched: 10. Germline values: CDR1 SEHNR, CDR2 FQNEAQ (reference sequence). This CDR3 has 15 amino acids. The CDR3 region is CASSPDRGVRYGYTF. CDR3 nucleotides: TGTGCCAGCAGCCCCGACAGGGGCGTTCGGTATGGCTACACCTTC.